A single sample is the source of the 15 T cell receptor beta chains below, sequenced in a study of blood T cells in healthy people across ages. The authors ran a second PCR of roughly 6 to 12 cycles using a sample-barcoded 5' primer and a J-beta primer mix. TCRdb fed the 5' RACE reads into MiXCR, producing one record per CDR3 protein. The sample lists approximately 1.5 million distinct CDR3 sequences; roughly a third were seen once. The material sequenced was blood. The receptors shown here come from a woman in her thirties in good health.

This clonotype has more than one count but fewer than ten. The gene calls are TRBV7-3 and TRBJ2-5, with TRBD2 matching 8 bases. J lost 4 bases, V lost 5 bases, and 9 bases had no gene match. Germline CDR1 and CDR2: SGHTA and FQGTGA. CDR3 length: 15 amino acids. CDR3 sequence (DNA): TGTGCCAGCAGCCTGGGACTAGTACGGGGAGAGACCCAGTACTTC. Translated: CASSLGLVRGETQYF.

At least ten counts were recorded for this clonotype. This sequence joins TRBV6-2 or TRBV6-3 and TRBJ1-1, with D perhaps TRBD1 (5 bases). From germline, CDR1 is MNHEY and CDR2 SVGEGT. V was pared by 2 bases and J by 8 bases, with 6 bases between. The length of the CDR3 is 11 residues. CDR3 region: CASSYRGEAFF. The CDR3 coding sequence is TGTGCCAGCAGTTACCGGGGGGAAGCTTTCTTT.

This chain links TRBV27 with TRBJ2-5, with D possibly TRBD2 on 7 matching bases. CDR3 length equals 15 residues. Trimming cost V 4 bases and J 5 bases, with 17 bases left between them. Germline V lookup: CDR1 MNHEY, CDR2 SMNVEV (reference sequence). Written as DNA, the CDR3 is TGTGCCAGCAGTTCCTTCGGGGGGCTGGAGGAGACCCAGTACTTC. Its protein product is CASSSFGGLEETQYF.

This chain connects TRBV20-1 to TRBJ1-1, with TRBD1 as a possible D gene (5 bases). The CDR3 contains 15 residues. Germline V gene data show CDR1 as DFQATT and CDR2 as SNEGSKA (reference sequence). Trimming took 0 bases from V and 7 from J, leaving 18 bases between them. As DNA, the CDR3 is TGCAGTGCTAGAGATACCCGGCCAGGTGGGGGTGAAGCTTTCTTT. This gives the protein CSARDTRPGGGEAFF.

The V gene is TRBV20-1, the J gene TRBJ2-7; TRBD2 matches 8 bases. Trimming removed 5 bases from V and 0 bases from J; junction bases left unmatched: 6. The germline CDR1 and CDR2 sequences are DFQATT and SNEGSKA (reference sequence). The CDR3 covers 14 residues. The CDR3 loop reads CSAPPGGNSYEQYF. DNA of the CDR3: TGCAGTGCTCCCCCGGGAGGGAACTCCTACGAGCAGTACTTC.

CDR3 loop: CASSLVPVNTEAFF. CDR3 nucleotides: TGTGCCAGCAGCTTGGTACCGGTGAACACTGAAGCTTTCTTT. The V and J genes are TRBV5-5 and TRBJ1-1; D is undetermined. The CDR3 has 14 residues. The V gene's germline CDR1 is SGHKS and CDR2 YYEKEE (reference sequence). The germline V and J ends were trimmed by 0 bases and 0 bases, with 6 bases remaining between them.

This clonotype appeared a few times. J is TRBJ2-2 and V is TRBV29-1; 8 bases are a match to TRBD1. V lost 3 bases and J lost 4; bases outside the gene matches: 7. Per the germline V gene, CDR1 is SQVTM and CDR2 is ANQGSEA. This CDR3 spans 15 amino acids. CDR3 sequence (DNA): TGCAGCGTTGAGATTCAGGGGGCCGGCACCGGGGAGCTGTTTTTT. This gives the protein CSVEIQGAGTGELFF.

As DNA, the CDR3 is TGTGCCAGCAGTGAGATAGATGAAGCTTTCTTT. This encodes CASSEIDEAFF. This chain links TRBV25-1 with TRBJ1-1; D ambiguous. V lost 3 bases to trimming and J lost 7 bases, with 6 bases between them. Germline-derived CDR1 and CDR2 are MGHDK and SYGVNS. The CDR3 runs 11 residues.

This chain joins TRBV10-2 and TRBJ2-7; 11 positions agree with TRBD1. Germline V gene sequence: CDR1 WSHSY, CDR2 SAAADI. Germline trimming cut 6 bases from V and 2 bases from J; bases unmatched to any gene: 6. The CDR3 spans 15 residues. CDR3 coding DNA: TGCGCCAGCAGGGCCGGGACAGGGGGGACCTACGAGCAGTACTTC. This encodes CASRAGTGGTYEQYF.

In its sample, this clonotype was seen a few times. J is TRBJ1-4 and V is TRBV18; weak D call: TRBD1 (5 bases). The CDR3 extends over 15 amino acids. V lost 4 bases and J 0 bases, leaving 9 bases between the germline ends. Germline loops: CDR1 KGHSH, CDR2 LQKENI. The CDR3 sequence is CASSQGFTTNEKLFF. CDR3 DNA sequence: TGTGCCAGCTCACAGGGGTTTACAACTAATGAAAAACTGTTTTTT.

V usage is TRBV12-3 or TRBV12-4 and J usage is TRBJ1-1, with D unresolved. The CDR3 has 11 residues. V lost 6 bases, J lost 8 bases, and 10 bases lay in between. CDR3 nucleotide sequence: TGTGCCAGCAGCACCCCCCCAGAAGCTTTCTTT. Protein sequence: CASSTPPEAFF.

This clonotype turned up a few times. The chain carries TRBV3-1 and TRBJ2-7; 12 nucleotides line up with TRBD2. The CDR3 spans 15 residues. CDR1 and CDR2 (germline): LGHDT, YNNKEL (reference sequence). V gave up 4 bases and J gave up 10 bases; unmatched junction bases: 11. CDR3 residues: CASSRNGLAGRDQYF. In DNA form, the CDR3 reads TGTGCCAGCAGCCGAAATGGACTAGCGGGGAGGGACCAGTACTTC.

This clonotype was recorded a few times. The rearrangement links TRBV6-1 to TRBJ2-1; 12 bases agree with TRBD2. Looked up from germline, CDR1 is MNHNS and CDR2 is SASEGT. V was pared by 7 bases and J by 9 bases, with 13 bases of the junction left unmatched. This CDR3 has 16 residues. The CDR3 DNA sequence: TGTGCCAGCACTTTCCGGCTAGCGGGGGGGCCCGGTGAGCAGTTCTTC. Translating gives CASTFRLAGGPGEQFF.

About this clonotype: Germline and junction disagree at one end, which may indicate a read error. V gene TRBV7-2 combines with J gene TRBJ1-5; 11 nucleotides match TRBD1. Germline loops: CDR1 SGHTA, CDR2 FQGNSA. This CDR3 contains 16 residues. CDR3 in amino acids: CASSFGQGARGQPQHF. CDR3 bases: TGTGCCAGCAGCTTCGGACAGGGGGCTCGGGGTCAGCCTCAGCATTTT.

This chain links TRBV20-1 with TRBJ2-1; 8 bases map to TRBD2. The trim removed 3 bases at V and 4 bases at J, leaving 8 bases unmatched. CDR1 and CDR2 from the germline V gene are DFQATT and SNEGSKA (reference sequence). The CDR3 length is 15 residues. This CDR3 is CSASKVGGGYNEQFF. The CDR3 DNA follows: TGCAGTGCTAGTAAGGTTGGCGGGGGGTACAATGAGCAGTTCTTC.